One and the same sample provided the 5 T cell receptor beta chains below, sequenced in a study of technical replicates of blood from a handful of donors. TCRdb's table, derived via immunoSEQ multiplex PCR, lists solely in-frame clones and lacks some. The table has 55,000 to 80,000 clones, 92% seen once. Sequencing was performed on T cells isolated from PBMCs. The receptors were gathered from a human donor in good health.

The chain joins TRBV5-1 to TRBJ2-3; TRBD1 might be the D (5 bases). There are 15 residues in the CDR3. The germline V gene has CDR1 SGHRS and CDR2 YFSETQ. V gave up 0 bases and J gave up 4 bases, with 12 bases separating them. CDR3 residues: CASSLEGRDADTQYF. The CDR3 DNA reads TGCGCCAGCAGCTTGGAGGGCAGGGATGCAGATACGCAGTATTTT.

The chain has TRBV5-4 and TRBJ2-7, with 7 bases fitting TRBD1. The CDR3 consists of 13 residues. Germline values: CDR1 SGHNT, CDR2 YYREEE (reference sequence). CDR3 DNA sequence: TGTGCAACCCGCCGGGACAGCCTCTACGAGCAGTACTTC. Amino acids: CATRRDSLYEQYF.

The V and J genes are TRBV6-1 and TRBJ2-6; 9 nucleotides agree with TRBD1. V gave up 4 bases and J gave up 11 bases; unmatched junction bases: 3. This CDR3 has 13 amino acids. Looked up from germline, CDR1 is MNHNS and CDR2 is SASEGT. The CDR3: CASSATGGYVLTF. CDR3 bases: TGTGCCAGCAGTGCGACAGGGGGTTACGTCCTGACTTTC.

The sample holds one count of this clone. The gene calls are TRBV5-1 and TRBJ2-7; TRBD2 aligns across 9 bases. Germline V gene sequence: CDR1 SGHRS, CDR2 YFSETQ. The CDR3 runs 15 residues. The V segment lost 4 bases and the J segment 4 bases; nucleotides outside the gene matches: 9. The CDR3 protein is CASSLDPGLAYEQYF. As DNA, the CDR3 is TGCGCCAGCAGCCTGGACCCGGGACTAGCTTACGAGCAGTACTTC.

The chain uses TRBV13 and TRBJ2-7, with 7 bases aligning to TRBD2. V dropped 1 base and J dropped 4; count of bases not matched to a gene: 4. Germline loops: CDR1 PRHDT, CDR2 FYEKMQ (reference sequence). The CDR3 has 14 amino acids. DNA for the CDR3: TGTGCCAGCAGCTTAGAGGGAGGGCCTTACGAGCAGTACTTC. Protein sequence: CASSLEGGPYEQYF.